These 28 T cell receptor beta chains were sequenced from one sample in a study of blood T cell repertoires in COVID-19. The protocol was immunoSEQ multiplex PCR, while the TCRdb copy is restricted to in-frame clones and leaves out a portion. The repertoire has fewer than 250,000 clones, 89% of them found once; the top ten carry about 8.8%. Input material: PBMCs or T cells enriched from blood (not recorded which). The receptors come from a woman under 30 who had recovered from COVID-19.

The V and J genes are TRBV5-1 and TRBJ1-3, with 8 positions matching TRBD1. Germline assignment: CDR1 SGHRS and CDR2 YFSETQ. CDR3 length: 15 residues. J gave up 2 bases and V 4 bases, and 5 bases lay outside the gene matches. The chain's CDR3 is CASSPRQGTGNTIYF. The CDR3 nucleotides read TGCGCCAGCAGCCCTAGACAGGGGACTGGAAACACCATATATTTT.

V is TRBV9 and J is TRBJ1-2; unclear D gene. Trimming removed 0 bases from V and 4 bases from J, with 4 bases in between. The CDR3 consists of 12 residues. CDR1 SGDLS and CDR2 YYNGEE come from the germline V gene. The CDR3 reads CASSVAPYGYTF. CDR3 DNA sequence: TGTGCCAGCAGCGTAGCTCCCTATGGCTACACCTTC.

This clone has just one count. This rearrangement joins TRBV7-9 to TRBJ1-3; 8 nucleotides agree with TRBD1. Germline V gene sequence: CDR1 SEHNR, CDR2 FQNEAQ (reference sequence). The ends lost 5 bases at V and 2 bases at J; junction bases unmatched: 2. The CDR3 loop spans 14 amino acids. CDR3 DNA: TGTGCCAGCAGCCAGGGGGCGGCTGGAAACACCATATATTTT. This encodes CASSQGAAGNTIYF.

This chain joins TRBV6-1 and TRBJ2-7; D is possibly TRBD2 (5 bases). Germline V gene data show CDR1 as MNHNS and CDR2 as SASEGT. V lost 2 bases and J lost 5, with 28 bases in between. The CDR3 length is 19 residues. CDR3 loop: CASSEWGATPSRRHNEQYF. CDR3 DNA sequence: TGTGCCAGCAGTGAATGGGGAGCGACTCCAAGCCGAAGACATAACGAGCAGTACTTC.

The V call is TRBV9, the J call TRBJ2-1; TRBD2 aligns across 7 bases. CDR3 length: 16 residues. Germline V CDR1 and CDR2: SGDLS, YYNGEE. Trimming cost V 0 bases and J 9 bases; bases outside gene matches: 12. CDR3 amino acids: CASSVAGGLGYGEQFF. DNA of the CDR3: TGTGCCAGCAGCGTAGCCGGAGGACTAGGTTACGGTGAGCAGTTCTTC. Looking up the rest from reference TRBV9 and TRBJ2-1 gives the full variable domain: DSGVTQTPKHLITATGQRVTLRCSPRSGDLSVYWYQQSLDQGLQFLIQYYNGEERAKGNILERFSAQQFPDLHSELNLSSLELGDSALYFCASSVAGGLGYGEQFFGPGTRLTVL.

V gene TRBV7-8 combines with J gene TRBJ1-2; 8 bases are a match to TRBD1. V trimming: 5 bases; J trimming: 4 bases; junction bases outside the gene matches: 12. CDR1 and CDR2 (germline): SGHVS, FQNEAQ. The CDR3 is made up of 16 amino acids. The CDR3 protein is CASSQWTGSGIYGYTF. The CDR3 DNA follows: TGTGCCAGCAGCCAATGGACAGGGTCCGGTATCTATGGCTACACCTTC.

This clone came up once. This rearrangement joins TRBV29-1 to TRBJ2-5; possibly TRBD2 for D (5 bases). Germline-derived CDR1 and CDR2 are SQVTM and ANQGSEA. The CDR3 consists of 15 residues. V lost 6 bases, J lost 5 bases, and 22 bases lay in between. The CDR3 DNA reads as TGCAGCGTACGAAGAGGGAGAGGATCGCGGGAGACCCAGTACTTC. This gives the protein CSVRRGRGSRETQYF.

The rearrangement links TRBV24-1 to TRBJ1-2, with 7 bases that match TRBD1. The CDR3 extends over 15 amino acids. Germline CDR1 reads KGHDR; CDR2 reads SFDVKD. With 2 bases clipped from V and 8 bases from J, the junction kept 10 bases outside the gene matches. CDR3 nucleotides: TGTGCCACCAGTGATTCCAGGTCGACAGGGACCGGCTACACCTTC. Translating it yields CATSDSRSTGTGYTF.

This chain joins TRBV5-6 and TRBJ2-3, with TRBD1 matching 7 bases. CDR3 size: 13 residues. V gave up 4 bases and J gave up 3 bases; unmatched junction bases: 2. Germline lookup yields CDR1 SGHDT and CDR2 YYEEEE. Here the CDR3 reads CASSQQGTDTQYF. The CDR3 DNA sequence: TGTGCCAGCAGCCAACAGGGGACAGATACGCAGTATTTT.

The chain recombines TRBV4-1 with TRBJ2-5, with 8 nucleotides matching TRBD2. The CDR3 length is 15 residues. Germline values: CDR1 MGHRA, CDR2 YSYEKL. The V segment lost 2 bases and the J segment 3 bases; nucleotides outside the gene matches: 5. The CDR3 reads CASSQIPTSEETQYF. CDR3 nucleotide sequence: TGCGCCAGCAGCCAAATTCCGACTAGCGAAGAGACCCAGTACTTC.

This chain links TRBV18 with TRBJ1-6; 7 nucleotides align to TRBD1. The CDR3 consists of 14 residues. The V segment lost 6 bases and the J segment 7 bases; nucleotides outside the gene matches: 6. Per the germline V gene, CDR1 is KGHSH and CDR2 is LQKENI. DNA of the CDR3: TGTGCCAGCTCCCCCGCCAGGGGGAATTCACCCCTCCACTTT. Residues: CASSPARGNSPLHF.

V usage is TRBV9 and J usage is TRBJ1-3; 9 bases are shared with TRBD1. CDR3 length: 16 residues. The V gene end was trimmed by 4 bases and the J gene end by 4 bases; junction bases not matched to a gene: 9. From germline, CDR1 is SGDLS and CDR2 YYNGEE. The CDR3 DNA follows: TGTGCCAGCAGCCCAGGGGGGGGACAGGGCGGAAACACCATATATTTT. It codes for CASSPGGGQGGNTIYF.

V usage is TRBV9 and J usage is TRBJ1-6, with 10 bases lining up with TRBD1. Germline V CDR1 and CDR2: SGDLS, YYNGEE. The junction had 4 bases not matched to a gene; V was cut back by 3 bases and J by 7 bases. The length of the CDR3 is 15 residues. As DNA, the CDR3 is TGTGCCAGCAGCGGACGGACAGGGGGGAATTCACCCCTCCACTTT. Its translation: CASSGRTGGNSPLHF.

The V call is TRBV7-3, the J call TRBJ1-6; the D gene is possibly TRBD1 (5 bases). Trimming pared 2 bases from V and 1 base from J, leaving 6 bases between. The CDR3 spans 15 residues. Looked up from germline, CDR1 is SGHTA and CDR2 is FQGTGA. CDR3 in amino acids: CASSLRGSYNSPLHF. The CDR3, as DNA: TGTGCCAGCAGCTTACGGGGGTCCTATAATTCACCCCTCCACTTT.

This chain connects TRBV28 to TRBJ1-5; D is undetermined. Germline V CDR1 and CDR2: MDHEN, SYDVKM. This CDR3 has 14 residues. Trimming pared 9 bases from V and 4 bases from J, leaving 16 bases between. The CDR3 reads CASMGRRENQPQHF. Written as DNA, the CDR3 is TGTGCCAGTATGGGTCGGAGAGAGAATCAGCCCCAGCATTTT.

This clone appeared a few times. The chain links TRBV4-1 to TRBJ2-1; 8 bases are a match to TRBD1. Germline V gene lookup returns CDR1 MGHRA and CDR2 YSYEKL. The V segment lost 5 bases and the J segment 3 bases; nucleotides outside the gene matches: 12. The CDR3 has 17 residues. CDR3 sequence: CASSSSPPGQVYNEQFF. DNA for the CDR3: TGCGCCAGCAGCTCGTCCCCCCCGGGACAGGTCTACAATGAGCAGTTCTTC.

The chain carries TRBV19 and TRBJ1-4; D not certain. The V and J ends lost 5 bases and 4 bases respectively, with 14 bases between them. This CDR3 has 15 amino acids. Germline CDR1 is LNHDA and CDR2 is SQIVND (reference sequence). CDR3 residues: CASSPPQVYNEKLFF. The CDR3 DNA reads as TGTGCCAGTAGTCCGCCCCAGGTTTATAATGAAAAACTGTTTTTT.

The CDR3 DNA reads as TGCGCCAGCAGTGAGTCGGGAAGGGGAGGCTACAATGAGCAGTTCTTC. Translating it yields CASSESGRGGYNEQFF. The chain joins TRBV10-1 to TRBJ2-1; perhaps TRBD2 as D (6 bases). Germline-derived CDR1 and CDR2 are WNHNN and SYGVQD (reference sequence). Trimming shortened V by 0 bases and J by 3 bases, and 12 bases separated the two germline ends. The CDR3 has 16 amino acids.

The CDR3 loop is CATSFGAAYGYTF. In nucleotides, the CDR3 is TGTGCCACCAGCTTTGGGGCAGCCTATGGCTACACCTTC. This chain links TRBV15 with TRBJ1-2; possible D gene TRBD1, 5 bases. Trimming pared 5 bases from V and 4 bases from J, leaving 11 bases between. Germline lookup yields CDR1 LNHNV and CDR2 YYDKDF (reference sequence). There are 13 residues in the CDR3.

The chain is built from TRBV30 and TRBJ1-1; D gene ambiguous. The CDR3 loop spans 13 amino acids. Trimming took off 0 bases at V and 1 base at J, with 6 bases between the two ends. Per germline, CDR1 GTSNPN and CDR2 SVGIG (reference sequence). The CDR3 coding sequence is TGTGCCTGGAGTGTTATAAAGAACACTGAAGCTTTCTTT. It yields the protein CAWSVIKNTEAFF.

In DNA form, the CDR3 reads TGTGCCAGCAGCTTGGACAGGGAGAACACTGAAGCTTTCTTT. This codes for CASSLDRENTEAFF. The chain is built from TRBV7-3 and TRBJ1-1; 8 nucleotides match TRBD1. The V gene end was trimmed by 3 bases and the J gene end by 1 base; junction bases not matched to a gene: 1. Germline V lookup: CDR1 SGHTA, CDR2 FQGTGA. The length of the CDR3 is 14 residues.

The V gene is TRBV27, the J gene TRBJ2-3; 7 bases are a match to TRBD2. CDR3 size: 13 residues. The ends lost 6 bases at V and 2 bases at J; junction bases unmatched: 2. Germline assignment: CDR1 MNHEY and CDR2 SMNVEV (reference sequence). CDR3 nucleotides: TGTGCCAGCAGACGGGACTACACAGATACGCAGTATTTT. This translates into CASRRDYTDTQYF.

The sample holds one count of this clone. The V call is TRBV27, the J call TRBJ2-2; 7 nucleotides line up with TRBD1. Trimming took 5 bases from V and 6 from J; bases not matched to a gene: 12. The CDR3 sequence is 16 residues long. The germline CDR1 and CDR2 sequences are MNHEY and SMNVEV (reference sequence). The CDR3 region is CASSLFSTGTAGELFF. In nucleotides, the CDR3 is TGTGCCAGCAGTCTATTCTCGACAGGGACGGCCGGGGAGCTGTTTTTT.

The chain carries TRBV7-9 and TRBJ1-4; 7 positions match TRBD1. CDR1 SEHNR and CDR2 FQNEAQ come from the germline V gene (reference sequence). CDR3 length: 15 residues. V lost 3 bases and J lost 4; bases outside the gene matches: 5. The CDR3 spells CASSLNRGGNEKLFF. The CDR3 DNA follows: TGTGCCAGCAGCTTGAACAGGGGAGGTAATGAAAAACTGTTTTTT.

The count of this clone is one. CDR3 sequence (DNA): TGTGCCAGTAGTCGGGACTTTTATGGCTACACCTTC. As protein: CASSRDFYGYTF. The chain is built from TRBV19 and TRBJ1-2; D perhaps matches TRBD1 (5 bases). Germline CDR1 LNHDA, CDR2 SQIVND (reference sequence). V shed 5 bases and J shed 5 bases, with 9 bases lying between them. The CDR3 extends over 12 amino acids.

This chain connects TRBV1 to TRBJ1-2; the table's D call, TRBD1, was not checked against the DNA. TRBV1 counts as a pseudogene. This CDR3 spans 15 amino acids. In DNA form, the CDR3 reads TGCACCAGCAGCCAAGCCGGGACAGAGTGCTATGGCTACACCTTC. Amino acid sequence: CTSSQAGTECYGYTF.

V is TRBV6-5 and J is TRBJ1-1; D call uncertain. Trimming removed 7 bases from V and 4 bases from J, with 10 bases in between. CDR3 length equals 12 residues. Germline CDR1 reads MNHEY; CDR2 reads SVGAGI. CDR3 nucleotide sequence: TGTGCCAGCATGCGGGGATCCACTGAAGCTTTCTTT. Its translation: CASMRGSTEAFF.

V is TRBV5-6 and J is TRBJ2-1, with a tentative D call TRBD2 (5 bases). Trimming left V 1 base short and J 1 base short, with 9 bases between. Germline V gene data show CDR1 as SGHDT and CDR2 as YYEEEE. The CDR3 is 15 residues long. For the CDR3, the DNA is TGTGCCAGCAGCTTGTCCGGGGTTTCCTACAATGAGCAGTTCTTC. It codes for CASSLSGVSYNEQFF.